This passage covers 20 T cell receptor beta chains from one sample sequenced in a study of T cells after somatic rescue of genetic block. Assay: immunoSEQ multiplex PCR; the TCRdb copy retains only in-frame clones and omits some. Among under 150,000 clones listed, about 90% were seen once. Sequenced input: peripheral blood mononuclear cells (PBMCs). The source of these receptors is a woman aged 18-30 years.

This clone was seen only once. This chain joins TRBV4-2 and TRBJ2-1; TRBD2 matches 13 bases. The germline gives CDR1 LGHNA, CDR2 YNFKEQ. Germline trimming cut 3 bases from V and 7 bases from J; bases unmatched to any gene: 9. The CDR3 extends over 17 amino acids. This CDR3 is CASSQARLAGGVNEQFF. The CDR3 nucleotides read TGTGCCAGCAGCCAGGCTCGACTAGCGGGGGGAGTAAATGAGCAGTTCTTC.

In regard to this clone: The sample contains more than one DNA sequence encoding this CDR3. The genes are TRBV4-3 and TRBJ2-7; the D is unclear. V was trimmed by 1 base and J by 1 base, leaving 5 bases between them. Germline CDR1 and CDR2: LGHNA and YSLEER. The CDR3 length is 13 residues. The CDR3 coding sequence is TGCGCCAGCAGCCAAGGGGCTTCCTACGAGCAGTACTTC. It specifies CASSQGASYEQYF.

The rearrangement links TRBV9 to TRBJ2-1; D may match TRBD1 or TRBD2 (5 bases each). V lost 4 bases and J lost 6, with 14 bases in between. Germline CDR1 SGDLS, CDR2 YYNGEE. This CDR3 region has 14 residues. CDR3 protein: CASSPSGPFNEQFF. Here the CDR3 DNA reads TGTGCCAGCAGCCCATCGGGACCGTTCAATGAGCAGTTCTTC. Combining the CDR3 with reference TRBV9 and TRBJ2-1 gives the whole variable domain DSGVTQTPKHLITATGQRVTLRCSPRSGDLSVYWYQQSLDQGLQFLIQYYNGEERAKGNILERFSAQQFPDLHSELNLSSLELGDSALYFCASSPSGPFNEQFFGPGTRLTVL.

The rearrangement uses TRBV19 and TRBJ1-1, with a weak D call TRBD1 (5 bases). The CDR3 totals 13 residues. CDR1 LNHDA and CDR2 SQIVND come from the germline V gene (reference sequence). V lost 8 bases and J 0 bases, leaving 10 bases between the germline ends. CDR3 bases: TGTGCCAGTTCGGACACCCTGAACACTGAAGCTTTCTTT. Translated: CASSDTLNTEAFF. The entire variable domain, with the rest obtained from reference TRBV19 and TRBJ1-1, is as follows: DGGITQSPKYLFRKEGQNVTLSCEQNLNHDAMYWYRQDPGQGLRLIYYSQIVNDFQKGDIAEGYSVSREKKESFPLTVTSAQKNPTAFYLCASSDTLNTEAFFGQGTRLTVV.

This chain joins TRBV5-4 and TRBJ2-7, with TRBD2 identical over 10 bases. Germline CDR1 SGHNT, CDR2 YYREEE (reference sequence). The V segment lost 10 bases and the J segment 6 bases; nucleotides outside the gene matches: 10. CDR3 length equals 13 residues. CDR3 amino acids: CAGHLSGGTEQYF. The CDR3 region has the DNA TGTGCCGGCCATCTTAGCGGGGGGACCGAGCAGTACTTC.

This clone occurred once. The chain carries TRBV4-1 and TRBJ1-5, with D unclear. V was clipped by 2 bases and J by 4 bases, with 12 bases between them. The CDR3 covers 15 residues. Per the germline V gene, CDR1 is MGHRA and CDR2 is YSYEKL. The CDR3 region is CASSQLGLHNQPQHF. The CDR3 region has the DNA TGCGCCAGCAGCCAACTGGGCTTGCATAATCAGCCCCAGCATTTT.

V is TRBV27 and J is TRBJ2-7; the D gene is possibly TRBD2 (5 bases). V lost 6 bases to trimming and J lost 0 bases, with 12 bases between them. Germline CDR1 MNHEY, CDR2 SMNVEV (reference sequence). The CDR3 loop spans 14 amino acids. CDR3 sequence (DNA): TGTGCCAGCAGGGAGGTTAGGAGCTCCTACGAGCAGTACTTC. Amino acids: CASREVRSSYEQYF.

The rearrangement joins TRBV28 to TRBJ2-1; perhaps TRBD1 as D (5 bases). The CDR3 extends over 12 amino acids. The V gene's germline CDR1 is MDHEN and CDR2 SYDVKM. V lost 6 bases, J lost 8 bases, and 11 bases lay in between. The CDR3 region has the DNA TGTGCCAGCAGCCCCAGGGCAGATGAGCAGTTCTTC. Its protein product is CASSPRADEQFF.

The chain links TRBV4-3 to TRBJ2-5; the D is unclear. CDR1 is LGHNA, CDR2 YSLEER, per germline. Trimming stripped 0 bases from V and 2 bases from J, with 7 bases between. CDR3 length: 14 residues. The chain's CDR3 is CASSQEARQETQYF. Here the CDR3 DNA reads TGCGCCAGCAGCCAAGAGGCTAGACAAGAGACCCAGTACTTC.

In this sample, this clone turned up once. The chain carries TRBV7-3 and TRBJ2-2; D may be TRBD2 (6 bases). This CDR3 has 14 amino acids. Trimming stripped 5 bases from V and 5 bases from J, with 12 bases between. Germline loops: CDR1 SGHTA, CDR2 FQGTGA. This chain's CDR3 is CASSPTRGTGELFF. The CDR3 DNA reads TGTGCCAGCAGCCCGACCCGGGGGACCGGGGAGCTGTTTTTT.

The chain carries TRBV4-1 and TRBJ2-5; 7 bases match TRBD1. The CDR3 extends over 15 amino acids. From germline, CDR1 is MGHRA and CDR2 YSYEKL. V lost 0 bases, J lost 1 base, and 2 bases stayed unmatched. In DNA form, the CDR3 reads TGCGCCAGCAGCCAAGATGGGACAGCCCAAGAGACCCAGTACTTC. Translation gives CASSQDGTAQETQYF.

The J gene is TRBJ1-2, the V gene TRBV10-1; the match to TRBD1 covers 7 bases. Germline V gene data show CDR1 as WNHNN and CDR2 as SYGVQD (reference sequence). The length of the CDR3 is 11 residues. J was trimmed by 6 bases and V by 8 bases; bases with no gene match: 3. CDR3 in DNA: TGCGCCAGCCCAGGGGGGAATGGCTACACCTTC. Translated, it gives CASPGGNGYTF.

This clone was detected once. The chain joins TRBV18 to TRBJ1-3; 10 positions match TRBD1. The germline V gene encodes CDR1 KGHSH and CDR2 LQKENI. V shed 1 base, J shed 4 bases, and the junction held 7 bases outside the gene matches. This CDR3 has 17 residues. The CDR3: CASSPRAGTGEGNTIYF. CDR3 in DNA: TGTGCCAGCTCACCACGAGCCGGGACAGGGGAAGGAAACACCATATATTTT.

The chain joins TRBV7-9 to TRBJ2-7; maybe TRBD1 (6 bases). Trimming shortened V by 5 bases and J by 1 base, and 12 bases separated the two germline ends. The CDR3 extends over 14 amino acids. CDR1 and CDR2 (germline): SEHNR, FQNEAQ (reference sequence). DNA of the CDR3: TGTGCCAGCAGCACCCGAGGACAGTCCTACGAGCAGTACTTC. It codes for CASSTRGQSYEQYF. The whole variable domain, filled in from reference TRBV7-9 and TRBJ2-7, reads DTGVSQNPRHKITKRGQNVTFRCDPISEHNRLYWYRQTLGQGPEFLTYFQNEAQLEKSRLLSDRFSAERPKGSFSTLEIQRTEQGDSAMYLCASSTRGQSYEQYFGPGTRLTVT.

The V call is TRBV7-2, the J call TRBJ2-2, with D unresolved. V lost 5 bases and J 5 bases, leaving 12 bases between the germline ends. This CDR3 comprises 14 residues. The germline CDR1 and CDR2 sequences are SGHTA and FQGNSA. The CDR3 coding sequence is TGTGCCAGCAGCGCCTACTACGAAACCGGGGAGCTGTTTTTT. It encodes CASSAYYETGELFF.

The J gene is TRBJ1-2, the V gene TRBV28; unclear D gene. The CDR3 extends over 13 amino acids. CDR1 and CDR2 from the germline V gene are MDHEN and SYDVKM. The V end lost 6 bases, the J end lost 3 bases, and 11 bases lay between the germline ends. The CDR3 nucleotides are TGTGCCAGCAGCACACCGTCAGACTATGGCTACACCTTC. Translating gives CASSTPSDYGYTF.

The chain uses TRBV6-6 and TRBJ2-3; possibly TRBD1 or TRBD2 for D (6 bases each). The CDR3 is 15 residues long. Germline lookup yields CDR1 MNHNY and CDR2 SVGAGI (reference sequence). Trimming left V 2 bases short and J 5 bases short, with 14 bases between. CDR3 sequence reads: CASSYPGGRGDTQYF. CDR3 nucleotides: TGTGCCAGCAGTTACCCCGGGGGCCGGGGAGATACGCAGTATTTT.

V and J are TRBV4-2 and TRBJ2-1; D is unclear. The CDR3 is made up of 13 amino acids. Trimming removed 0 bases from V and 6 bases from J, with 6 bases in between. Germline V gene data show CDR1 as LGHNA and CDR2 as YNFKEQ. CDR3 protein: CASSQEGFNEQFF. The DNA of the CDR3 is TGTGCCAGCAGCCAAGAGGGTTTCAATGAGCAGTTCTTC.

This clone has only one observation. The chain recombines TRBV7-9 with TRBJ2-7, with D perhaps TRBD1 (5 bases). The V end was cut by 3 bases, the J end by 2 bases, with 11 bases between. In germline, CDR1 is SEHNR, CDR2 FQNEAQ (reference sequence). The CDR3 has 14 amino acids. CDR3 sequence reads: CASSFGADAYEQYF. The CDR3 DNA reads TGTGCCAGCAGCTTTGGGGCAGATGCCTACGAGCAGTACTTC.

The V and J genes are TRBV29-1 and TRBJ1-1, with 7 bases lining up with TRBD1. Per the germline V gene, CDR1 is SQVTM and CDR2 is ANQGSEA. The V and J ends lost 4 bases and 3 bases, in that order; junction bases with no gene match: 5. CDR3 length: 13 residues. The CDR3, as DNA: TGCAGCGTTGGGGAGGGGGCGTACACTGAAGCTTTCTTT. Its translation is CSVGEGAYTEAFF.